The entry below describes one T cell receptor (beta chain). It has no known antigen specificity. No per-base quality is available; no much larger clone lies one base away. The entry originates in a study of cytomegalovirus exposure and HLA in healthy donors (dated 2017 in TCRdb). With regard to the full study: An earlier analysis of roughly 630 of the donors reported about 250 Gb of sequence data and 100 million to 140 million unique TCR beta sequences from about 179 million T cells. Approximately 300 gigabases of sequencing data and roughly 81 million unique TCR sequences made up an early release that covered 500 to 700 HLA-typed donors. The genetic ancestry cluster associated with self-reported Caucasian donors included about 81% of the 398 genotyped donors. The aim of the study was to test whether cataloging public T cell receptors could identify signatures of past pathogen exposure. The study profiled the T cell repertoires of under 700 subjects by immunosequencing and related them to cytomegalovirus serostatus. A separate validation cohort of roughly 110 different subjects was used in addition to the 666-subject first cohort. High-throughput TCR immunosequencing, statistical association of individual TCRs with disease status, and machine learning were combined to predict cytomegalovirus infection status. To study patterns of TCR occurrence, a later analysis re-analyzed previously published TCR beta repertoires from just over 650 donors and added high-resolution HLA genotyping. Rather than using new phenotypic data, the later analysis identified candidate immune exposures from TCR beta sequences and from how often those sequences occurred across donors. An earlier analysis of around 580 of the donors used high-throughput TCR beta sequencing to judge whether each TCR beta V gene segment behaved as functional or pseudogenic. Alongside the repertoire data, information on donor age, sex, ethnicity and CMV serostatus was compiled. A later genetic analysis used genome-wide SNP genotypes for about 60% of the roughly 700 donors, treating that subset as a discovery cohort. All discovery cohort repertoires had been generated on a single sequencing platform. Class I and class II HLA loci were covered by the typing at four-digit resolution. Typing coverage varied by locus: roughly 629-640 donors for A, B, C, DRB1 and DQB1; under 550 for DQA1; about 570 for DPA1; approximately 470 for DPB1. Four or five DR-DQ haplotypes were handled as single units for association and clustering because linkage in the cohort was strong. Across some 400 genotyped donors of the cohort, an average of about 250,000 unique TCR beta nucleotide sequences per donor were sequenced, and about a sixth of those sequences were non-productive. Points the paper makes about the study in general: According to a later analysis, parvovirus B19, influenza, CMV and Epstein-Barr virus appeared linked to several top co-occurrence clusters. The classifier was reported to diagnose cytomegalovirus status with high specificity and sensitivity in both the original and validation cohorts. A cluster of highly shared sequence variants was judged likely to be a technical artifact of the sequencing pipeline. Compared with equally common non-associated chains, HLA-associated TCR beta chains in a later analysis were more clonally expanded and had lower generation probabilities. When HLA alleles, especially DR and DQ, strongly co-occurred, attributing TCR associations to individual alleles was difficult. Most CMV-associated TCR beta chains appeared to be HLA-restricted in a later analysis, and the HLA associations seemed to be driven largely by CMV exposure. Only TCR beta chains were sequenced in this cohort, and the absence of alpha or paired-chain data limited detectable features. In the study, 150 to 200 TCR beta chains were listed as associated with cytomegalovirus. Sequencing depth was assumed to be roughly uniform across donors in the presence/absence analyses, though that assumption may not hold. In an earlier analysis of more than 500 of the donors, most TCR beta V segments appeared in productive rearrangements about 90% or about 30% of the time, broadly matching IMGT annotations. The 87-base-pair reads could not distinguish some IMGT-functional V segments, including TRBV6-2 and TRBV6-3, so those segments were excluded. It was suggested by the authors that the approach could potentially be generalized to other disease states and immunological phenotypes. A further reported finding was that TCR beta sequences accurately predicted the HLA-A and HLA-B alleles for most subjects in the first cohort. Because counts were too low, around 18 rarely observed V segments, including chromosome 9 orphons, were left out of the earlier analysis of 587 of the donors. In a later analysis, over 15,000 TCR beta sequences were associated with specific HLA alleles at a false discovery rate of 0.05. Because HLA typing was missing for some donors at each locus, association tests included only the typed subset. According to a later genetic analysis, donors in an Asian-associated ancestry cluster had fewer N-insertions in productive TCRs than the roughly 660-donor mean. A later analysis found that TCR association rates varied across HLA loci, with DRB1 alleles showing the most associated TCRs and HLA-C alleles the fewest. CMV serostatus was the only immune exposure information available for the cohort. Most TCR sequences were seen in very few donors, while some public TCRs were found in many individuals. Correlated functional status among segregating V segments might be attributable to linkage disequilibrium, but an unknown experimental factor could not be ruled out. A later genetic analysis associated a missense DCLRE1C variant with V-gene and J-gene trimming of TCR beta chains, and an independent cohort replicated the association. In vitro tests confirmed that a few of the cytomegalovirus-associated TCR beta chains recognize cytomegalovirus antigens.

The cohort comprised around 700 healthy bone marrow donors. All cohort members were sampled while nominally healthy, although unrecorded immune exposures were likely present. The donor tested CMV seropositive and was one of the 289 seropositive cohort members. Each donor provided a peripheral blood sample, and peripheral blood mononuclear cells were used for TCR beta sequencing. The Qiagen DNeasy Blood Extraction Kit was used to extract genomic DNA from the blood cell samples. From V the trimming removes 3 bases and from J it removes 5 bases, while the gene matches leave 7 bases of the junction unaccounted for. Via the germline V gene, CDR1 is MGHDK and CDR2 SYGVNS. The CDR3 measures 15 amino acids from cysteine to phenylalanine. Here the CDR3 DNA is all that survives: 45 bases in frame from base 1. Receptor amplification or capture employed the immunoSEQ multiplex PCR assay. For the multiplex PCR, a mixture combining 60 forward primers for TCR Vbeta segments and 13 reverse primers for TCR Jbeta segments was used. The CDR3 region of rearranged TCR beta genes was amplified from genomic DNA with a multiplex PCR assay. On the Illumina HiSeq System, the amplified TCR beta libraries were sequenced as 87-base-pair reads. Under the source paper's analysis protocol: Across the 700 or so repertoires, a later analysis counted roughly 77 million unique TCR beta chains, roughly 11 million of which were shared by at least two donors. A nearest-neighbor algorithm error-corrected the raw reads and collapsed the reads into unique sequences, merging closely related sequences to remove PCR and sequencing errors. To assign V, D and J gene segments, CDR3 sequences were aligned to IMGT reference sequences. For a sequence to be retained, a match of at least six nucleotides was required to both a V gene segment and a J gene segment. Rearrangements were called productive when the CDR3 lacked stop codons and stayed in frame with V and J; all others were non-productive. CDR3 was defined by IMGT convention, running from the second conserved V-encoded cysteine to the conserved J-encoded phenylalanine. In an earlier analysis of just under 600 of the donors, sequences lacking an unambiguous match to a single V gene segment were excluded. An earlier analysis of some 610 of the donors called V segments functional above 56.7% productive rearrangements and segregating when the between-donor standard deviation exceeded 5%. To diagnose cytomegalovirus status from the catalog of TCR beta chain sequences, a statistical classification framework was built. In a later analysis, TCR nucleotide sequences were compared against IMGT/GENE-DB human TR gene sequences so that V and J genes could be assigned. The TCRdist pipeline was used in a later analysis to assign CDR3 sequences and most-parsimonious VDJ recombination scenarios. In a later analysis, every TCR beta chain was defined by the combination of its CDR3 amino acid sequence and its V-gene family, and reads without a unique V-gene family were dropped. To address suspected cross-contamination and a sequencing artifact, a later analysis removed 550 to 750 highly shared, low-generation-probability nucleotide sequences. In a later analysis, a clonal expansion index for each public chain was calculated from normalized within-repertoire ranks of inferred template counts. A later analysis computed generation probabilities with a VDJ recombination model fitted to out-of-frame rearrangements, and checked the results against IGoR. In a later analysis, TCR-TCR, TCR-HLA and TCR-CMV co-occurrence was scored with hypergeometric tests, and a repertoire-size bias correction was applied to TCR pairs. False discovery rates were estimated in a later analysis by permuting HLA or CMV assignments 20 times. In a later analysis, co-occurring TCRs were grouped with DBSCAN, and TCRdist sequence similarity was added when clustering was performed within HLA-allele-positive subsets. For co-occurrence clustering, repertoires with fewer than 30,000 or more than 120,000 public chains were excluded, along with 4 to 6 repertoires with anomalous nucleotide sharing. This is the immuneACCESS table as TCRdb keeps it, with only in-frame sequences that have V and J called. A part of the clones is gone; compared with another copy, unresolved V genes explain less than half, and the rest is unexplained. V and J calls plus clone size are reproduced from that table; the DNA served to infer D and trimming. This sample has about 120,000 clones in its table, and over 70% of those were observed once. Around a tenth of the sample is in the top ten clones.

The sequenced sample was PBMCs. The receptor was derived from a woman between 50 and 59 years old in good health and CMV-seropositive. This receptor chain uses TRBV25-1 and TRBJ1-1; 9 bases in the middle match TRBD1. The CDR3 here reads CASSDLGQGRTEAFF. The nucleotides read TGTGCCAGCAGTGATTTGGGACAGGGAAGGACTGAAGCTTTCTTT.